Shown below are 15 T cell receptor beta chains from a single sample sequenced in a study of blood T cell repertoires in COVID-19. The repertoire was sequenced with immunoSEQ multiplex PCR; TCRdb's copy has only in-frame clones and lacks some. In the table there are about 120,000 clones, approximately 80% of which are singletons. The specimen was peripheral blood. Every receptor here comes from a woman aged 50 to 65 with acute or convalescent COVID-19.

The V gene is TRBV5-1, the J gene TRBJ1-3; 7 bases are shared with TRBD1. Per germline, CDR1 SGHRS and CDR2 YFSETQ. This CDR3 has 14 residues. V lost 4 bases and J lost 0; bases outside the gene matches: 1. This CDR3 reads CASSRDSSGNTIYF. For the CDR3, the DNA is TGCGCCAGCAGCAGGGACAGCTCTGGAAACACCATATATTTT.

The chain employs TRBV2 and TRBJ1-1; D perhaps matches TRBD1 (5 bases). Per germline, CDR1 SNHLY and CDR2 FYNNEI. The CDR3 loop spans 12 amino acids. The germline V and J ends were trimmed by 11 bases and 4 bases, with 14 bases remaining between them. CDR3 coding DNA: TGTGCCGCCGGGGCGGAGGGCACTGAAGCTTTCTTT. Amino acid sequence: CAAGAEGTEAFF.

The chain couples TRBV3-1 (or the pseudogene TRBV3-2) to TRBJ2-1; 7 bases are a match to TRBD2. Losses at the gene ends were 4 bases for V and 15 bases for J; bases not matched to a gene: 15. This CDR3 comprises 14 residues. Germline loops: CDR1 LGHDT, CDR2 YNNKEL (reference sequence). CDR3 region: CASSPLTGGSARFF. As DNA, the CDR3 is TGTGCCAGCAGCCCCCTTACGGGAGGCTCGGCCAGGTTCTTC.

Only a few counts were recorded for this clone. The genes are TRBV21-1 and TRBJ2-1; the listed D gene, TRBD2, was not tested against the DNA. TRBV21-1 is noted as a pseudogene. CDR3 length: 17 amino acids. CDR3 sequence reads: CASSTPLAGSSYNEQFF. In DNA, the CDR3 is TGTGCCAGCAGCACCCCCCTGGCGGGGAGCTCCTACAATGAGCAGTTCTTC.

V usage is TRBV4-2 and J usage is TRBJ2-7; the D gene is possibly TRBD1 (6 bases). Trimming cost V 3 bases and J 0 bases, with 12 bases left between them. The CDR3 runs to 15 residues. Germline V lookup: CDR1 LGHNA, CDR2 YNFKEQ. The CDR3 DNA sequence: TGTGCCAGCAGCCAGAACAGGGCGAGCTCCTACGAGCAGTACTTC. This translates into CASSQNRASSYEQYF.

This rearrangement joins TRBV28 to TRBJ2-1; TRBD1 agrees at 8 bases. Losses at the gene ends were 8 bases for V and 4 bases for J; bases not matched to a gene: 4. The CDR3 is 13 residues long. Germline loops: CDR1 MDHEN, CDR2 SYDVKM. CDR3 protein: CASRGQGYNEQFF. In DNA form, the CDR3 reads TGTGCCAGCCGAGGACAGGGATACAATGAGCAGTTCTTC.

This sequence joins TRBV3-1 (or the pseudogene TRBV3-2) and TRBJ1-3; D is possibly TRBD1 (5 bases). The CDR3 runs to 17 residues. Germline V gene lookup returns CDR1 LGHDT and CDR2 YNNKEL (reference sequence). Trimming removed 2 bases at V and 0 bases at J, with 14 bases between. CDR3 loop: CASSQKRGPVSGNTIYF. The CDR3 bases are TGTGCCAGCAGCCAAAAGCGGGGACCCGTCTCTGGAAACACCATATATTTT.

This clone was found a few times. Other DNA sequences in this specimen translate into the identical CDR3. The chain links TRBV5-1 to TRBJ2-5, with 9 bases aligning to TRBD2. Germline V gene lookup returns CDR1 SGHRS and CDR2 YFSETQ. V gave up 1 base and J gave up 2 bases; unmatched junction bases: 3. This CDR3 contains 15 residues. The CDR3, as DNA: TGCGCCAGCAGCTTGACTAGCGGGCCTCAAGAGACCCAGTACTTC. Its translation: CASSLTSGPQETQYF.

The chain joins TRBV20-1 to TRBJ1-1, with D possibly TRBD1 on 6 matching bases. The CDR3 covers 13 residues. V lost 3 bases and J 1 base, leaving 9 bases between the germline ends. Germline CDR1 reads DFQATT; CDR2 reads SNEGSKA (reference sequence). CDR3 DNA sequence: TGCAGTGCTAGTAGGGACACGAACACTGAAGCTTTCTTT. Its translation is CSASRDTNTEAFF.

This clone has only a few counts. CDR3 DNA: TGTGCCAGCAGCCTCGGCGGGGGTCAATCACCCCTCCACTTT. Translation gives CASSLGGGQSPLHF. The chain employs TRBV3-1 (or the pseudogene TRBV3-2) and TRBJ1-6; D perhaps matches TRBD1 (5 bases). The germline V gene encodes CDR1 LGHDT and CDR2 YNNKEL (reference sequence). The CDR3 has 14 residues. The V end lost 4 bases, the J end lost 10 bases, and 14 bases lay between the germline ends.

This chain joins TRBV28 and TRBJ2-1; 7 bases map to TRBD2. Germline values: CDR1 MDHEN, CDR2 SYDVKM. This CDR3 has 15 residues. Trimming removed 2 bases from V and 5 bases from J; junction bases left unmatched: 6. The DNA for the CDR3 is TGTGCCAGCAGTTTAAGCGGGGCGGGTAACAATGAGCAGTTCTTC. Translated, it gives CASSLSGAGNNEQFF.

The chain has TRBV19 and TRBJ1-5; D possibly corresponds to TRBD1 (6 bases). V was pared by 2 bases and J by 9 bases, with 14 bases between. Germline CDR1 and CDR2: LNHDA and SQIVND (reference sequence). CDR3 length: 14 amino acids. The CDR3 sequence is CASSISQGFLPQHF. Written as DNA, the CDR3 is TGTGCCAGTAGTATATCACAGGGATTTTTGCCCCAGCATTTT.

The V call is TRBV19, the J call TRBJ1-5, with TRBD1 matching 7 bases. V lost 3 bases and J lost 2; bases outside the gene matches: 4. Germline-derived CDR1 and CDR2 are LNHDA and SQIVND (reference sequence). The CDR3 covers 15 residues. CDR3 loop: CASSMRQGGNQPQHF. The CDR3, as DNA: TGTGCCAGTAGTATGCGACAGGGCGGCAATCAGCCCCAGCATTTT.

The CDR3 nucleotides are TGCGCCAGCAGCCAAGCAGGGGAGTGGTACGAGCAGTACTTC. This translates into CASSQAGEWYEQYF. V is TRBV4-1 and J is TRBJ2-7; D is perhaps TRBD1 (6 bases). The V end was cut by 1 base, the J end by 4 bases, with 11 bases between. CDR3 length: 14 amino acids. Germline V CDR1 and CDR2: MGHRA, YSYEKL.

A single count supports this clone. The rearrangement links TRBV5-1 to TRBJ2-3; D possibly corresponds to TRBD1 (6 bases). Per the germline V gene, CDR1 is SGHRS and CDR2 is YFSETQ. Trimming took off 6 bases at V and 4 bases at J, with 18 bases between the two ends. CDR3 length: 15 amino acids. For the CDR3, the DNA is TGCGCCAGCACGCAATACGGGACATCGTCAGATACGCAGTATTTT. It codes for CASTQYGTSSDTQYF.